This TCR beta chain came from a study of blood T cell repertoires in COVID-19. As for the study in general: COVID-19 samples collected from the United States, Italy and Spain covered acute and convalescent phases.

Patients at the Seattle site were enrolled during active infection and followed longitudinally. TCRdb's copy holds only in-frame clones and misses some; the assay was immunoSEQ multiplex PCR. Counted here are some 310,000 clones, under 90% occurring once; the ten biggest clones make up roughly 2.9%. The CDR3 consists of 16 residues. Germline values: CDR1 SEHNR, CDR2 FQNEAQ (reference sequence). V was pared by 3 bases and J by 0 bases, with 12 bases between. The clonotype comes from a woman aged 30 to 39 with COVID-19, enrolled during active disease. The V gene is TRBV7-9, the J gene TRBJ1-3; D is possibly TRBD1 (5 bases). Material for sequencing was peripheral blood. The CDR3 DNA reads TGTGCCAGCAGCTTGGAGGGGTTCCTCTCTGGAAACACCATATATTTT. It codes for CASSLEGFLSGNTIYF.